The 22 T cell receptor beta chains below come from one sample, sequenced in a study of T cells in narcolepsy. Data came from immunoSEQ multiplex PCR; TCRdb stores just in-frame clones and leaves some out. The sample yields just under 35,000 clones, roughly 80% seen once. Input material: memory (CD45RA-) CD4+ T cells from blood. The receptors originated from a human donor in good health.

This clone was observed a few times. The genes are TRBV11-2 and TRBJ2-5; 11 positions match TRBD2. The ends lost 5 bases at V and 2 bases at J; junction bases unmatched: 4. Germline CDR1 reads SGHAT; CDR2 reads FQNNGV. The CDR3 is made up of 15 amino acids. The CDR3 reads CASSGGLAGQETQYF. The DNA for the CDR3 is TGTGCCAGCAGCGGCGGACTAGCGGGTCAAGAGACCCAGTACTTC.

This sequence joins TRBV10-2 and TRBJ2-5, with 8 bases aligning to TRBD1. The DNA end favors TRBJ2-7, so the J call may be wrong. CDR1 is WSHSY, CDR2 SAAADI, per germline. CDR3 length equals 14 residues. CDR3 residues: CASISGTGGDEQYF. The CDR3 DNA reads TGCGCCAGCATCTCTGGGACAGGTGGCGACGAGCAGTACTTC.

The gene calls are TRBV6-5 and TRBJ2-2; D remains ambiguous. With 6 bases removed from V and 1 base from J, the gap between germline ends came to 12 bases. In germline, CDR1 is MNHEY, CDR2 SVGAGI. The CDR3 spans 15 residues. In DNA, the CDR3 is TGTGCCAGCAGGCCCCATTGGGGGAACACCGGGGAGCTGTTTTTT. Translation: CASRPHWGNTGELFF.

This chain connects TRBV7-3 to TRBJ2-5, with D uncertain. With the DNA end fitting TRBJ2-7 better, the J assignment may be wrong. CDR1 and CDR2 (germline): SGHTA, FQGTGA. CDR3 length: 13 amino acids. The CDR3 sequence: CASSLNPNYEQYF. In DNA form, the CDR3 reads TGTGCCAGCAGCTTAAACCCCAACTACGAGCAGTACTTC.

Here the CDR3 reads CASSLAITGDAFF. The CDR3 nucleotides are TGTGCCAGCAGTTTAGCCATCACAGGGGACGCTTTCTTT. V usage is TRBV28 and J usage is TRBJ1-1; TRBD1 aligns across 7 bases. V lost 2 bases to trimming and J lost 11 bases; unmatched junction nucleotides: 8. CDR1 and CDR2 from the germline V gene are MDHEN and SYDVKM. CDR3 length equals 13 residues.

The chain has TRBV5-4 and TRBJ2-4; unclear D gene. The CDR3 contains 14 residues. CDR1 is SGHNT, CDR2 YYREEE, per germline (reference sequence). V lost 0 bases and J lost 8, with 12 bases in between. This CDR3 is CASSLARPGDIQYF. The DNA of the CDR3 is TGTGCCAGCAGCTTGGCTAGGCCTGGGGACATTCAGTACTTC.

V gene TRBV25-1 combines with J gene TRBJ1-4; D unclear. The V end lost 5 bases, the J end lost 0 bases, and 10 bases lay between the germline ends. This CDR3 has 15 residues. CDR1 and CDR2 (germline): MGHDK, SYGVNS. CDR3 region: CASSWTTTTNEKLFF. In DNA, the CDR3 is TGTGCCAGCAGTTGGACCACCACAACTAATGAAAAACTGTTTTTT.

The chain joins TRBV27 to TRBJ2-3, with 8 bases aligning to TRBD1. The CDR3 extends over 17 amino acids. The germline V gene has CDR1 MNHEY and CDR2 SMNVEV (reference sequence). The J segment lost 4 bases and the V segment lost 4 bases, leaving 13 bases of the junction unmatched. CDR3 bases: TGTGCCAGCAGTTCCCACCTAGGACAGGGATATTCAGATACGCAGTATTTT. Translating gives CASSSHLGQGYSDTQYF.

This chain links TRBV7-2 with TRBJ2-1; 9 bases align to TRBD2. J lost 0 bases, V lost 7 bases, and 7 bases had no gene match. Germline values: CDR1 SGHTA, CDR2 FQGNSA. The CDR3 loop spans 16 amino acids. This CDR3 is CASKLAGSSSYNEQFF. The CDR3 bases are TGTGCCAGCAAACTAGCGGGTTCAAGCTCCTACAATGAGCAGTTCTTC.

The chain employs TRBV10-3 and TRBJ1-1; TRBD1 aligns across 12 bases. CDR3 size: 16 residues. V was pared by 5 bases and J by 0 bases, with 4 bases of the junction left unmatched. Per the germline V gene, CDR1 is ENHRY and CDR2 is SYGVKD. CDR3 amino acids: CAISSGTGGLNTEAFF. CDR3 DNA: TGTGCCATCAGTTCCGGGACAGGGGGCTTGAACACTGAAGCTTTCTTT.

This chain uses TRBV28 with TRBJ1-5; D might be TRBD1 (5 bases). V lost 5 bases and J lost 1, with 15 bases in between. This CDR3 contains 16 residues. The germline V gene encodes CDR1 MDHEN and CDR2 SYDVKM. The CDR3 loop is CASSPGSRQSNQPQHF. Here the CDR3 DNA reads TGTGCCAGCAGTCCCGGGTCAAGACAGAGCAATCAGCCCCAGCATTTT.

The chain couples TRBV5-4 to TRBJ2-7, with D perhaps TRBD2 (5 bases). The CDR3 sequence is 14 residues long. Germline CDR1 SGHNT, CDR2 YYREEE (reference sequence). V was trimmed by 4 bases and J by 1 base, leaving 12 bases between them. The CDR3 reads CASSPGIRSYEQYF. CDR3 DNA: TGTGCCAGCAGCCCGGGGATACGGTCCTACGAGCAGTACTTC.

Comments on this clone: The sample has other DNA sequences that encode this CDR3 too. J is TRBJ2-5 and V is TRBV15; 8 bases map to TRBD2. J lost 4 bases, V lost 0 bases, and 10 bases had no gene match. CDR1 LNHNV and CDR2 YYDKDF come from the germline V gene (reference sequence). The CDR3 runs 17 residues. In DNA, the CDR3 is TGTGCCACCAGCAGAGATGATGAGGCGGGAGGTTTAGAGACCCAGTACTTC. Translation gives CATSRDDEAGGLETQYF.

The J gene is TRBJ2-7, the V gene TRBV5-6; weak D call: TRBD2 (6 bases). Germline assignment: CDR1 SGHDT and CDR2 YYEEEE. Trimming took off 7 bases at V and 1 base at J, with 18 bases between the two ends. The CDR3 is made up of 15 amino acids. CDR3 sequence (DNA): TGTGCCAGCTCCCCCCGCGGAGGGAAGTCCTACGAGCAGTACTTC. This translates into CASSPRGGKSYEQYF. Combining the CDR3 with reference TRBV5-6 and TRBJ2-7 gives the whole variable domain DAGVTQSPTHLIKTRGQQVTLRCSPKSGHDTVSWYQQALGQGPQFIFQYYEEEERQRGNFPDRFSGHQFPNYSSELNVNALLLGDSALYLCASSPRGGKSYEQYFGPGTRLTVT.

The chain is built from TRBV5-4 and TRBJ1-1; D gene uncertain. The CDR3 loop spans 16 amino acids. In germline, CDR1 is SGHNT, CDR2 YYREEE (reference sequence). Trimming removed 4 bases from V and 0 bases from J, with 16 bases in between. The DNA of the CDR3 is TGTGCCAGCAGCCCACGTGAGAGGAACTTGAACACTGAAGCTTTCTTT. It is translated as CASSPRERNLNTEAFF.

The genes are TRBV9 and TRBJ2-3; 8 positions agree with TRBD2. Looked up from germline, CDR1 is SGDLS and CDR2 is YYNGEE. J lost 1 base, V lost 3 bases, and 4 bases had no gene match. This CDR3 contains 15 residues. The CDR3 DNA is TGTGCCAGCAGCGATAGCGGGGTGCGCACAGATACGCAGTATTTT. It specifies CASSDSGVRTDTQYF.

This rearrangement joins TRBV6-5 to TRBJ1-6; perhaps TRBD1 as D (5 bases). V lost 2 bases to trimming and J lost 10 bases, with 12 bases between them. The CDR3 loop spans 14 amino acids. From germline, CDR1 is MNHEY and CDR2 SVGAGI. The CDR3 bases are TGTGCCAGCAGTTACGAGGGGTTGGAATCACCCCTCCACTTT. It codes for CASSYEGLESPLHF.

This clone was picked up a small number of times. The chain uses TRBV7-3 and TRBJ2-1, with 15 nucleotides matching TRBD2. CDR1 and CDR2 from the germline V gene are SGHTA and FQGTGA. The V and J ends lost 4 bases and 7 bases, in that order; junction bases with no gene match: 2. The CDR3 consists of 15 residues. The CDR3 is CASSSGTSGGNEQFF. The DNA of the CDR3 is TGTGCCAGCAGCTCCGGGACTAGCGGGGGGAATGAGCAGTTCTTC. Full variable domain (missing parts from reference TRBV7-3 and TRBJ2-1): GAGVSQTPSNKVTEKGKYVELRCDPISGHTALYWYRQSLGQGPEFLIYFQGTGAADDSGLPNDRFFAVRPEGSVSTLKIQRTERGDSAVYLCASSSGTSGGNEQFFGPGTRLTVL.

In its sample, this clone was seen a few times. This chain connects TRBV10-3 to TRBJ2-1, with D tentatively TRBD2 (5 bases). The germline CDR1 and CDR2 sequences are ENHRY and SYGVKD. The CDR3 runs 15 residues. V was trimmed by 2 bases and J by 5 bases, leaving 13 bases between them. CDR3 amino acids: CAISEMKTGDNEQFF. In DNA form, the CDR3 reads TGTGCCATCAGTGAGATGAAGACCGGGGACAATGAGCAGTTCTTC.

About this clone: Other nucleotide sequences in the sample specify the same CDR3. This chain joins TRBV19 and TRBJ2-7; 8 bases align to TRBD1. The CDR3 runs to 13 residues. The germline gives CDR1 LNHDA, CDR2 SQIVND (reference sequence). Losses at the gene ends were 6 bases for V and 9 bases for J; bases not matched to a gene: 10. CDR3 amino acids: CASSTQTGVAQYF. The CDR3 nucleotides are TGTGCCAGTAGCACCCAGACAGGGGTGGCGCAGTACTTC.

This sequence joins TRBV19 and TRBJ1-5; TRBD1 is a possible D gene (6 bases). Germline assignment: CDR1 LNHDA and CDR2 SQIVND (reference sequence). V lost 7 bases and J lost 2, with 15 bases in between. The CDR3 loop spans 15 amino acids. Here the CDR3 reads CASIPRGVGNQPQHF. CDR3 coding DNA: TGTGCCAGTATCCCTAGGGGGGTTGGCAATCAGCCCCAGCATTTT. Full variable domain (remainder filled in from reference TRBV19 and TRBJ1-5): DGGITQSPKYLFRKEGQNVTLSCEQNLNHDAMYWYRQDPGQGLRLIYYSQIVNDFQKGDIAEGYSVSREKKESFPLTVTSAQKNPTAFYLCASIPRGVGNQPQHFGDGTRLSIL.

This chain uses TRBV27 with TRBJ1-2; TRBD1 matches at 7 bases. J gave up 2 bases and V 2 bases, and 8 bases lay outside the gene matches. This CDR3 comprises 16 residues. CDR1 MNHEY and CDR2 SMNVEV come from the germline V gene (reference sequence). The CDR3 reads CASSLARDRYNYGYTF. The CDR3 coding sequence is TGTGCCAGCAGTTTAGCCCGGGACAGATACAACTATGGCTACACCTTC.